This T cell receptor beta chain appears in the sequencing data of a study of cytomegalovirus exposure and HLA in healthy donors. General study results and limits: Cytomegalovirus-associated TCR beta chains were listed, numbering 164.

V shed 2 bases and J 0 bases; nucleotides not matched to a gene: 6. The CDR3 sequence is 16 residues long. Germline V gives CDR1 SQVTM, CDR2 ANQGSEA. In regard to this clone: Its matching antigen is unknown.

Use of 60 Vbeta and 13 Jbeta primers characterized the PCR. Clones were read by immunoSEQ multiplex PCR, and TCRdb kept only the in-frame ones, dropping some. The sample contains some 150,000 clones, about 69% of which appear only once. Sequenced: PBMCs. This chain joins TRBV29-1 and TRBJ2-3, with 9 bases identical to TRBD1. This receptor was taken from a human donor in good health. The CDR3 nucleotides are TGCAGCGTTGAATGGGGACAGGGTCCGAGCACAGATACGCAGTATTTT. Protein: CSVEWGQGPSTDTQYF.